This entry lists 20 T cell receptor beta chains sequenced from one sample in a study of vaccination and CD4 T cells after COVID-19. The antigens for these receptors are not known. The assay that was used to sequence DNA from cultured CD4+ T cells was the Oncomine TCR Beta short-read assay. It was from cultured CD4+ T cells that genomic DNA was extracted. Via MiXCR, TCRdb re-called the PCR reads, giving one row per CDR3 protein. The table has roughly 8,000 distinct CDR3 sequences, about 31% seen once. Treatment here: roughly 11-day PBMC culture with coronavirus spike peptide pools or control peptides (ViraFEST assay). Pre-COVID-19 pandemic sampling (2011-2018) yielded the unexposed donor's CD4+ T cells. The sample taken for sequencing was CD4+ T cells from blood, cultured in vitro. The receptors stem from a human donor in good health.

As DNA, the CDR3 is TGTGCCAGCAGTGCGGAAGCGGTCACAGATACGCAGTATTTT. It translates to CASSAEAVTDTQYF. This chain uses TRBV2 with TRBJ2-3; perhaps TRBD2 as D (5 bases). V lost 4 bases to trimming and J lost 2 bases, with 10 bases between them. Germline CDR1 SNHLY, CDR2 FYNNEI. The CDR3 spans 14 residues. The entire variable domain, with the rest obtained from reference TRBV2 and TRBJ2-3, is as follows: EPEVTQTPSHQVTQMGQEVILRCVPISNHLYFYWYRQILGQKVEFLVSFYNNEISEKSEIFDDQFSVERPDGSNFTLKIRSTKLEDSAMYFCASSAEAVTDTQYFGPGTRLTVL.

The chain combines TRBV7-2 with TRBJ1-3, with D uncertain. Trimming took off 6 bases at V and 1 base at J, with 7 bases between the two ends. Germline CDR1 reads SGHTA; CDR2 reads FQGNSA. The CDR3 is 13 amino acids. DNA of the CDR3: TGTGCCAGCAGGCCAGATTCTGGAAACACCATATATTTT. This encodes CASRPDSGNTIYF.

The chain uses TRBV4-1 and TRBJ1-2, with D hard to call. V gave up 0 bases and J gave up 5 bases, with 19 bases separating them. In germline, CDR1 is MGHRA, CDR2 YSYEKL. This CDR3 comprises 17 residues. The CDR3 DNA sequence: TGCGCCAGCAGCCAAGATCCCCTTAGTCCCCCTCCTTATGGCTACACCTTC. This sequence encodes CASSQDPLSPPPYGYTF.

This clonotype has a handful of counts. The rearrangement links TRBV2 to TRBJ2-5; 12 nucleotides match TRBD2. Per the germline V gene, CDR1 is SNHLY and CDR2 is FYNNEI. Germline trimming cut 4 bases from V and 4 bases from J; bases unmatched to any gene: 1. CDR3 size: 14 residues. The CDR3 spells CASSGGLAGETQYF. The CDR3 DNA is TGTGCCAGCAGTGGGGGACTAGCGGGAGAGACCCAGTACTTC.

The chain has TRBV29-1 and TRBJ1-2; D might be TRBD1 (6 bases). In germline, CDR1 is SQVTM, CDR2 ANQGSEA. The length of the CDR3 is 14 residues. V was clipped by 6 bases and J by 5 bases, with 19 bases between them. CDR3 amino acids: CSVVGGGRTYGYTF. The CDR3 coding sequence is TGCAGCGTGGTTGGCGGGGGCCGTACATATGGCTACACCTTC. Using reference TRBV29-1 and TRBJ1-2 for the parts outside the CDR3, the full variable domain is SAVISQKPSRDICQRGTSLTIQCQVDSQVTMMFWYRQQPGQSLTLIATANQGSEATYESGFVIDKFPISRPNLTFSTLTVSNMSPEDSSIYLCSVVGGGRTYGYTFGSGTRLTVV.

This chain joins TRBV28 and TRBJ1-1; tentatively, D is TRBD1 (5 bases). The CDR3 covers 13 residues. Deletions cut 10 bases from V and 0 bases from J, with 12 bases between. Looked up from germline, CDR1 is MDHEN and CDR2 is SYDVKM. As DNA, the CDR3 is TGTGCCACTCAGGGACGCATGAACACTGAAGCTTTCTTT. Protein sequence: CATQGRMNTEAFF.

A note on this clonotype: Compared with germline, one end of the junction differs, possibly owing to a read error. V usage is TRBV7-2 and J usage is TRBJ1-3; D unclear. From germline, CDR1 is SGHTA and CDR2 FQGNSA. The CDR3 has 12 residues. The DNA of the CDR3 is TGTGCCGGCAGCTTAGCTGGAAACACCATATATTTT. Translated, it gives CAGSLAGNTIYF.

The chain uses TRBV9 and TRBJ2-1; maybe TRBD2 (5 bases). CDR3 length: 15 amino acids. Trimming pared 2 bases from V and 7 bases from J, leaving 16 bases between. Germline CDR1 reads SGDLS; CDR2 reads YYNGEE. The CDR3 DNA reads TGTGCCAGCAGCGTTCTGGCGGGTCTATCGAATGAGCAGTTCTTC. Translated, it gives CASSVLAGLSNEQFF.

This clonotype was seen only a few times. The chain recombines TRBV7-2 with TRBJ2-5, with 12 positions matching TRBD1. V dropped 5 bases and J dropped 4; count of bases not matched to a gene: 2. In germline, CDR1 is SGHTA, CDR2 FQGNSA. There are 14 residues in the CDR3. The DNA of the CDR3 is TGTGCCAGCAGCCTGGGACAGGGGGCAGAGACCCAGTACTTC. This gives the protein CASSLGQGAETQYF.

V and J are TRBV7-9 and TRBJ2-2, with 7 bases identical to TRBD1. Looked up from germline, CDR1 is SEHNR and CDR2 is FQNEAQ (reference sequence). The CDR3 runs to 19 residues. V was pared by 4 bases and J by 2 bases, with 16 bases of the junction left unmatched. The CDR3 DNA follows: TGTGCCAGCAGCTCCCCGGTCGAGATGACAGGGTCCAACACCGGGGAGCTGTTTTTT. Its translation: CASSSPVEMTGSNTGELFF.

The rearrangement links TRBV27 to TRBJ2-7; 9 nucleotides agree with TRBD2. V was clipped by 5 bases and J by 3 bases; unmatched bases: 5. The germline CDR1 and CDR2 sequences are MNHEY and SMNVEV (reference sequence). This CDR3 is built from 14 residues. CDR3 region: CASSRGTSYYEQYF. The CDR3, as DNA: TGTGCCAGCAGTCGCGGGACTAGCTACTACGAGCAGTACTTC.

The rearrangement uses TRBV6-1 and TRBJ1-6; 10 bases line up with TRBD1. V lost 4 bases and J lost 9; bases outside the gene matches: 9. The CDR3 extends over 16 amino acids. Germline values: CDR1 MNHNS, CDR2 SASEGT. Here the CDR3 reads CASSGPGTGVGSPLHF. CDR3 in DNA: TGTGCCAGCAGTGGTCCCGGGACAGGGGTGGGTTCACCCCTCCACTTT.

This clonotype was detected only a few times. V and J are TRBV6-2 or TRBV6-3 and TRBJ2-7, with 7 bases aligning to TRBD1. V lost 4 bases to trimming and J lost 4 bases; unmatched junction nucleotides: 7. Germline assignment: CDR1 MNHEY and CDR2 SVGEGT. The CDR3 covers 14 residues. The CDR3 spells CASSSTGKGYEQYF. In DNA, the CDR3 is TGTGCCAGCAGTTCGACAGGGAAGGGGTACGAGCAGTACTTC.

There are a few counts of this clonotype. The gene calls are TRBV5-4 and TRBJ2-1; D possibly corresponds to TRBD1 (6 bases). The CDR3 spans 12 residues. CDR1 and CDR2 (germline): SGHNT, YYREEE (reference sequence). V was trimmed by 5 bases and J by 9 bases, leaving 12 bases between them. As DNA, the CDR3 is TGTGCCAGCAGTTCCAGGGGTGGTGAGCAGTTCTTC. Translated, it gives CASSSRGGEQFF.

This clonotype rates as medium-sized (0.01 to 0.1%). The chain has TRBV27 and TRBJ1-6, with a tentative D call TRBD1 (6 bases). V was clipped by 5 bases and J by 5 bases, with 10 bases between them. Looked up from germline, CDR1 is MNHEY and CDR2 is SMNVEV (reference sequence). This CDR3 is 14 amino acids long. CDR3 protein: CASSRRTDNSPLHF. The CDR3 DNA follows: TGTGCCAGCAGTAGACGGACAGATAATTCACCCCTCCACTTT.

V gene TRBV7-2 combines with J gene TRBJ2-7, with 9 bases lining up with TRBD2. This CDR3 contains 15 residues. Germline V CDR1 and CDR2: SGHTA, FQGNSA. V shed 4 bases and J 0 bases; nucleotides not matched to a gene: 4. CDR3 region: CASSSLAGSSYEQYF. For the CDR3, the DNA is TGTGCCAGCAGCTCCCTAGCGGGGAGCTCCTACGAGCAGTACTTC.

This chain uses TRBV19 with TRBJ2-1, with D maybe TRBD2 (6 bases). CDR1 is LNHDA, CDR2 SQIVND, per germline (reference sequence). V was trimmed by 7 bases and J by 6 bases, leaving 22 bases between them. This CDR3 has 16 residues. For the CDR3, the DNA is TGTGCCAGTACCCCACCCTATGCGCGGGGCCGCAATGAGCAGTTCTTC. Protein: CASTPPYARGRNEQFF.

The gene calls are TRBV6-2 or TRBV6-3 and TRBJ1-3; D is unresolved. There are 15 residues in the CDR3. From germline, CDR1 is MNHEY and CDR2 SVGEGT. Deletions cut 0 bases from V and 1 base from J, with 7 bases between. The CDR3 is CASSYSTRSGNTIYF. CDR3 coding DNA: TGTGCCAGCAGTTACTCGACGCGTTCTGGAAACACCATATATTTT.

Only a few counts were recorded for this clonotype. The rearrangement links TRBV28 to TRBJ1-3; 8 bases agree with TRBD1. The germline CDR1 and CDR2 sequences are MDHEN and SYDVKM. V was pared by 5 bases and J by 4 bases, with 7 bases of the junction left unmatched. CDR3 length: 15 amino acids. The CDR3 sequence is CASSIWTGSGNTIYF. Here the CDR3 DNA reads TGTGCCAGCAGTATTTGGACAGGGTCCGGAAACACCATATATTTT.

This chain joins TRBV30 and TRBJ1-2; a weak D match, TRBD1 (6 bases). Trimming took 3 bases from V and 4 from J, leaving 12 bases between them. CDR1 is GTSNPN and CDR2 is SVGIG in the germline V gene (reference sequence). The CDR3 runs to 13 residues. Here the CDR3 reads CAWRRPTGYGYTF. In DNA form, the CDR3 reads TGTGCCTGGAGGCGACCGACAGGCTATGGCTACACCTTC.